What follows are 2 T cell receptor beta chains derived from one specimen sequenced in a study of OX40 agonist ivuxolimab in advanced cancers. The assay was immunoSEQ multiplex PCR, and TCRdb's table has in-frame clones only and misses some. The table shows roughly 80,000 clones, with 90% to 95% occurring only once. The sample here was CD4+ or CD8+ T cells sorted from blood, taken in a trial of the OX40 agonist ivuxolimab. The receptors come from an adult with an advanced solid tumor such as melanoma, head and neck, liver or kidney cancer.

The CDR3 DNA is TGTGCCAGCAGCTCGTCTGACAGGGGAGATCACGAGCAGTACTTC. Translating it yields CASSSSDRGDHEQYF. The chain joins TRBV11-2 to TRBJ2-7; 8 bases match TRBD1. The CDR3 has 15 residues. The V gene's germline CDR1 is SGHAT and CDR2 FQNNGV. V lost 4 bases, J lost 5 bases, and 10 bases stayed unmatched. The full variable domain, in which reference TRBV11-2 and TRBJ2-7 provide the parts outside the CDR3, is EAGVAQSPRYKIIEKRQSVAFWCNPISGHATLYWYQQILGQGPKLLIQFQNNGVVDDSQLPKDRFSAERLKGVDSTLKIQPAKLEDSAVYLCASSSSDRGDHEQYFGPGTRLTVT.

CDR3 sequence reads: CASSLTHLTGSQETQYF. The CDR3 DNA reads TGTGCCAGCAGCTTAACCCACTTGACAGGGTCCCAAGAGACCCAGTACTTC. This chain joins TRBV7-9 and TRBJ2-5; 7 bases are a match to TRBD1. The CDR3 extends over 17 amino acids. V lost 2 bases and J lost 1; bases outside the gene matches: 10. The germline V gene encodes CDR1 SEHNR and CDR2 FQNEAQ (reference sequence).